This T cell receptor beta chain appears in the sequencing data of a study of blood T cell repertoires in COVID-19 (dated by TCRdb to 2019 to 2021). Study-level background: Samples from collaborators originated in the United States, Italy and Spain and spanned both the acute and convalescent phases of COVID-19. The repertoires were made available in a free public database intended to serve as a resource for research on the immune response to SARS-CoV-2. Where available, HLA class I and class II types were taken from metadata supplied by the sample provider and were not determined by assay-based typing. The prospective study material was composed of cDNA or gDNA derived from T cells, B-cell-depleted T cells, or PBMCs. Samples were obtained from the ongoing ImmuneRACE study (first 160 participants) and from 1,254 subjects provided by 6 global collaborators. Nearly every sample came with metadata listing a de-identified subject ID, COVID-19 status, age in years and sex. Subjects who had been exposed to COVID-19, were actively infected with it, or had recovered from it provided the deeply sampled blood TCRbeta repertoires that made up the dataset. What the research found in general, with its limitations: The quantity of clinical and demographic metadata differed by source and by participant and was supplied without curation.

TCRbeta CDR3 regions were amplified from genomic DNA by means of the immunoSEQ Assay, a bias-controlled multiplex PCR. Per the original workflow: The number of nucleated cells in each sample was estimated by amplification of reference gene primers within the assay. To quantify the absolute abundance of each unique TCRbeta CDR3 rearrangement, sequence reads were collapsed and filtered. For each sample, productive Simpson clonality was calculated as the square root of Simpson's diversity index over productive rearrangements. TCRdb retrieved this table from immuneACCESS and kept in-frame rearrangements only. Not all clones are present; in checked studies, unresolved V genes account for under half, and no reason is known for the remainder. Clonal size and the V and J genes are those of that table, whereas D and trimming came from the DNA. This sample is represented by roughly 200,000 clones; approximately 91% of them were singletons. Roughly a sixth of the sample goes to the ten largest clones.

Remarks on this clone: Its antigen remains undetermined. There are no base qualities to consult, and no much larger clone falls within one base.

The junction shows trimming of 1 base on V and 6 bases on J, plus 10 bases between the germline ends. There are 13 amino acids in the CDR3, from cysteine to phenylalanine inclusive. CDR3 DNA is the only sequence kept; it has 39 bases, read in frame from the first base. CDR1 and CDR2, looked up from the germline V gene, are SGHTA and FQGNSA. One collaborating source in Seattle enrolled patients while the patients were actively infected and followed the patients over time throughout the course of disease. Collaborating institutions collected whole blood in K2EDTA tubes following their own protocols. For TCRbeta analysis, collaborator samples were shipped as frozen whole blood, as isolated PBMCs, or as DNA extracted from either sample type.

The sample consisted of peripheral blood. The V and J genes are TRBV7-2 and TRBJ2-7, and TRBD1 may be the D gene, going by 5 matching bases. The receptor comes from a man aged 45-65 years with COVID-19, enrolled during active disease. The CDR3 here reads CASSLEGAREQYF. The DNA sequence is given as TGTGCCAGCAGCTTAGAAGGGGCGCGCGAGCAGTACTTC.